These 21 T cell receptor beta chains came from one sample sequenced in a study of blood T cells in healthy people across ages. A second 7 to 11 cycle PCR used barcoded and J-beta primers. A single record per CDR3 protein comes from TCRdb applying MiXCR to the 5' RACE reads. Of approximately 820,000 distinct CDR3 sequences listed, 40% to 50% were seen once; the top ten hold around 21%. The material sequenced was blood. All receptors derive from a man between 60 and 70 years old in good health.

The gene calls are TRBV7-9 and TRBJ1-4, with TRBD1 matching over 7 bases. The V segment lost 3 bases and the J segment 6 bases; nucleotides outside the gene matches: 1. Germline CDR1 and CDR2: SEHNR and FQNEAQ (reference sequence). The CDR3 consists of 13 residues. The DNA of the CDR3 is TGTGCCAGCAGCTTCGGGACAGATGAAAAACTGTTTTTT. This gives the protein CASSFGTDEKLFF.

This chain joins TRBV5-1 and TRBJ1-4; D gene unclear. CDR1 is SGHRS and CDR2 is YFSETQ in the germline V gene. This CDR3 region has 15 residues. Trimming removed 0 bases from V and 10 bases from J, with 16 bases in between. The CDR3 reads CASSLAAGSSGKLFF. DNA of the CDR3: TGCGCCAGCAGCTTGGCCGCGGGGAGCAGTGGAAAACTGTTTTTT. The whole variable domain, remainder taken from reference TRBV5-1 and TRBJ1-4, is KAGVTQTPRYLIKTRGQQVTLSCSPISGHRSVSWYQQTPGQGLQFLFEYFSETQRNKGNFPGRFSGRQFSNSRSEMNVSTLELGDSALYLCASSLAAGSSGKLFFGSGTQLSVL.

This rearrangement joins TRBV7-2 to TRBJ2-7, with 9 nucleotides matching TRBD2. TRBJ2-5 explains the end of the DNA better; the J call may be wrong. The germline V gene has CDR1 SGHTA and CDR2 FQGNSA. This CDR3 spans 15 amino acids. The CDR3, as DNA: TGTGCCAGCAGCTTAGGGTGGCGGGGGGGCGTGACCCAGTACTTC. Amino acids: CASSLGWRGGVTQYF.

The rearrangement joins TRBV28 to TRBJ2-3; 12 nucleotides align to TRBD2. The CDR3 is made up of 16 amino acids. The junction had 7 bases not matched to a gene; V was cut back by 6 bases and J by 3 bases. CDR1 and CDR2 from the germline V gene are MDHEN and SYDVKM. The CDR3 region has the DNA TGTGCCAGCAGCGGACTAGCGGGGATGCTTACAGATACGCAGTATTTT. It is translated as CASSGLAGMLTDTQYF.

The rearrangement links TRBV4-1 to TRBJ2-1, with 9 bases aligning to TRBD2. CDR1 and CDR2 from the germline V gene are MGHRA and YSYEKL. V was clipped by 6 bases and J by 3 bases; unmatched bases: 6. The CDR3 is made up of 15 amino acids. CDR3 protein: CASSAGTSLYNEQFF. CDR3 nucleotides: TGCGCCAGCAGTGCCGGGACTAGCCTCTACAATGAGCAGTTCTTC.

In this sample, this clonotype turned up a few times. The J gene is TRBJ2-7, the V gene TRBV20-1, with a tentative D call TRBD1 (6 bases). The CDR3 runs to 14 residues. The V end was cut by 2 bases, the J end by 4 bases, with 15 bases between. The germline V gene encodes CDR1 DFQATT and CDR2 SNEGSKA (reference sequence). CDR3 amino acids: CSARPVQGTYEQYF. The CDR3 bases are TGCAGTGCTAGACCTGTACAGGGCACATACGAGCAGTACTTC.

This clonotype was counted between two and nine times. The V call is TRBV7-2, the J call TRBJ2-2, with D uncertain. Germline assignment: CDR1 SGHTA and CDR2 FQGNSA. V lost 0 bases to trimming and J lost 1 base, with 12 bases between them. This CDR3 is 17 amino acids long. CDR3 residues: CASSLAWGFVNTGELFF. CDR3 bases: TGTGCCAGCAGCTTAGCCTGGGGTTTTGTGAACACCGGGGAGCTGTTTTTT.

This chain links TRBV7-9 with TRBJ2-7; D is uncertain. The length of the CDR3 is 13 residues. With 1 base removed from V and 6 bases from J, the gap between germline ends came to 10 bases. Germline V gene lookup returns CDR1 SEHNR and CDR2 FQNEAQ (reference sequence). The CDR3, as DNA: TGTGCCAGCAGCTTAGAACTCTTAAGCGAGCAGTACTTC. Translated: CASSLELLSEQYF.

This clonotype was detected ten times or more. The chain recombines TRBV5-1 with TRBJ1-5; D is uncertain. This CDR3 region has 15 residues. V lost 0 bases, J lost 1 base, and 8 bases lay in between. CDR1 SGHRS and CDR2 YFSETQ come from the germline V gene. CDR3 nucleotide sequence: TGCGCCAGCAGCTTGGACCCGGGGAGCAATCAGCCCCAGCATTTT. Translated: CASSLDPGSNQPQHF.

The chain links TRBV12-3 or TRBV12-4 to TRBJ1-1; possible D gene TRBD1, 5 bases. V gave up 3 bases and J gave up 3 bases, with 8 bases separating them. The CDR3 is made up of 13 amino acids. CDR3 DNA: TGTGCCAGCAGTTTGACAGCATACACTGAAGCTTTCTTT. This translates into CASSLTAYTEAFF.

In its sample, this clonotype was seen once. The chain recombines TRBV20-1 with TRBJ1-3; D may be TRBD1 (5 bases). Germline CDR1 DFQATT, CDR2 SNEGSKA (reference sequence). This CDR3 is 13 amino acids long. V lost 8 bases and J 3 bases, leaving 14 bases between the germline ends. CDR3 nucleotide sequence: TGCAGTACAAACCCGGGGGTTGGAAACACCATATATTTT. Its translation: CSTNPGVGNTIYF.

In regard to this clonotype: With a much larger clone just one base away, this may be a read error. This chain connects TRBV27 to TRBJ2-7; D possibly matches TRBD1 or TRBD2 (5 bases each). Germline-derived CDR1 and CDR2 are MNHEY and SMNVEV (reference sequence). The CDR3 consists of 14 residues. The V and J ends lost 5 bases and 6 bases respectively, with 17 bases between them. CDR3 region: CASSPGAGLVEQYF. CDR3 bases: TGTGCCAGCAGTCCCGGGGCAGGTCTCGTCGAGCAGTACTTC.

Concerning this clonotype itself: The junction does not match germline at one end; this may be a read error. The chain links TRBV12-3 or TRBV12-4 to TRBJ1-1; D is possibly TRBD1 (5 bases). This CDR3 spans 13 amino acids. The CDR3 protein is CANSWGPGTEAFF. CDR3 bases: TGTGCCAACAGTTGGGGCCCGGGCACTGAAGCTTTCTTT.

The J gene is TRBJ2-6, the V gene TRBV7-9; D is possibly TRBD2 (5 bases). CDR3 size: 15 residues. Germline V gives CDR1 SEHNR, CDR2 FQNEAQ (reference sequence). V lost 6 bases to trimming and J lost 1 base, with 10 bases between them. The CDR3 loop is CASRRTESGANVLTF. The CDR3 DNA follows: TGTGCCAGCAGGCGGACTGAATCTGGGGCCAACGTCCTGACTTTC.

This clonotype was counted a few times. V usage is TRBV2 and J usage is TRBJ1-5, with 7 bases lining up with TRBD1. Germline CDR1 reads SNHLY; CDR2 reads FYNNEI. The CDR3 extends over 15 amino acids. The V gene end was trimmed by 3 bases and the J gene end by 0 bases; junction bases not matched to a gene: 2. Written as DNA, the CDR3 is TGTGCCAGCAGTGAGACAGGGTATAGCAATCAGCCCCAGCATTTT. Translated, it gives CASSETGYSNQPQHF.

V gene TRBV6-2 or TRBV6-3 combines with J gene TRBJ1-2, with 7 bases that match TRBD1. Germline assignment: CDR1 MNHEY and CDR2 SVGEGT. This CDR3 contains 14 residues. J was trimmed by 8 bases and V by 4 bases; bases with no gene match: 10. CDR3 DNA: TGTGCCAGCAGTTTTACTACGTCAGGGGGAGGCTACACCTTC. As protein: CASSFTTSGGGYTF.

This clonotype was seen only a few times. This chain links TRBV29-1 with TRBJ1-2; 10 bases agree with TRBD1. With 6 bases clipped from V and 6 bases from J, the junction kept 4 bases outside the gene matches. In germline, CDR1 is SQVTM, CDR2 ANQGSEA. This CDR3 has 12 residues. The CDR3 loop is CSVPGQGNGYTF. The CDR3 nucleotides are TGCAGCGTCCCGGGACAGGGGAATGGCTACACCTTC.

The chain recombines TRBV4-3 with TRBJ2-1; the match to TRBD2 covers 11 bases. The CDR3 runs 15 residues. Germline-derived CDR1 and CDR2 are LGHNA and YSLEER. J lost 8 bases, V lost 4 bases, and 7 bases had no gene match. The CDR3 nucleotides read TGCGCCAGCAGCCCTCTAGCGGGGGGTTTTGATGAGCAGTTCTTC. Its protein is CASSPLAGGFDEQFF.

The rearrangement joins TRBV4-3 to TRBJ1-2, with D hard to call. Germline CDR1 reads LGHNA; CDR2 reads YSLEER. The CDR3 consists of 17 residues. V lost 0 bases and J lost 1, with 15 bases in between. CDR3 DNA sequence: TGCGCCAGCAGCCAAGATCAGCGGTCAGGAGTTAACTATGGCTACACCTTC. Translation gives CASSQDQRSGVNYGYTF.

The V gene is TRBV6-2 or TRBV6-3, the J gene TRBJ2-1, with 10 positions matching TRBD1. Germline V gene lookup returns CDR1 MNHEY and CDR2 SVGEGT. The V and J ends lost 2 bases and 1 base, in that order; junction bases with no gene match: 2. The CDR3 length is 16 residues. Written as DNA, the CDR3 is TGTGCCAGCAGTTACGAGGGACAGGGGTCCTACAATGAGCAGTTCTTC. As protein: CASSYEGQGSYNEQFF.

The chain has TRBV29-1 and TRBJ1-3; D gene ambiguous. Germline V gene sequence: CDR1 SQVTM, CDR2 ANQGSEA. Trimming took 7 bases from V and 0 from J, leaving 10 bases between them. This CDR3 spans 13 amino acids. CDR3 protein: CSARRPSGNTIYF. Written as DNA, the CDR3 is TGCAGCGCCCGGCGGCCCTCTGGAAACACCATATATTTT.